The 10 T cell receptor beta chains in this list originate from one sample, sequenced in a study of lung T cells in sarcoidosis with Löfgren's syndrome. One entry per CDR3 protein, called by TCRdb with MiXCR from the reads. The table has 55,000 to 80,000 distinct CDR3 sequences, roughly 20% seen once; the top ten hold approximately 2.2%. The sequencing input was CD4+ T cells from PBMCs. The receptors were sampled from a human donor with sarcoidosis (Löfgren's syndrome or another form), or a control subject (not recorded which).

The chain is built from TRBV5-1 and TRBJ2-3, with a possible D match to TRBD1 (5 bases). V gave up 7 bases and J gave up 4 bases, with 22 bases separating them. CDR3 length equals 16 residues. The V gene's germline CDR1 is SGHRS and CDR2 YFSETQ. CDR3 sequence reads: CASHEDNPLGPDTQYF. CDR3 DNA sequence: TGCGCCAGCCATGAGGACAATCCCCTAGGCCCAGATACGCAGTATTTT.

V usage is TRBV2 and J usage is TRBJ1-1; TRBD1 matches at 7 bases. The junction had 8 bases not matched to a gene; V was cut back by 5 bases and J by 11 bases. Germline CDR1 SNHLY, CDR2 FYNNEI. The CDR3 is made up of 12 amino acids. The CDR3 region is CASSITGAGAFF. The CDR3 region has the DNA TGTGCCAGCAGTATTACAGGGGCTGGGGCTTTCTTT.

V and J are TRBV9 and TRBJ1-2; D might be TRBD1 (6 bases). Germline V lookup: CDR1 SGDLS, CDR2 YYNGEE. This CDR3 is 12 amino acids long. Trimming left V 7 bases short and J 8 bases short, with 15 bases between. The CDR3 DNA reads TGTGCCAGCTTACTGGGGGGGCTCGGCTACACCTTC. Its protein product is CASLLGGLGYTF. The full variable domain, rest sourced from reference TRBV9 and TRBJ1-2, is DSGVTQTPKHLITATGQRVTLRCSPRSGDLSVYWYQQSLDQGLQFLIQYYNGEERAKGNILERFSAQQFPDLHSELNLSSLELGDSALYFCASLLGGLGYTFGSGTRLTVV.

This clonotype appeared a single time. At one end, the junction sequence differs from germline, possibly due to a read error. The chain carries TRBV7-9 and TRBJ1-4; 7 nucleotides align to TRBD1. Germline V gene lookup returns CDR1 SEHNR and CDR2 FQNEAQ (reference sequence). The CDR3 contains 20 residues. Written as DNA, the CDR3 is TGTGCCAGCAGCTCGCATAAGAAGACCTTCGGACAGGAAGGGGAGGAAAAACCGTTTTTT. Its translation is CASSSHKKTFGQEGEEKPFF.

The chain joins TRBV15 to TRBJ1-4; 11 positions match TRBD1. There are 21 residues in the CDR3. V lost 0 bases, J lost 0 bases, and 12 bases stayed unmatched. Germline CDR1 reads LNHNV; CDR2 reads YYDKDF (reference sequence). In DNA form, the CDR3 reads TGTGCCACCAGCAGAGATCTAGTAACGGGACAGGGGGTGTCAACTAATGAAAAACTGTTTTTT. It specifies CATSRDLVTGQGVSTNEKLFF.

The gene calls are TRBV5-6 and TRBJ2-5; TRBD2 matches at 9 bases. The CDR3 extends over 16 amino acids. V trimming: 4 bases; J trimming: 6 bases; junction bases outside the gene matches: 13. Germline values: CDR1 SGHDT, CDR2 YYEEEE. DNA of the CDR3: TGTGCCAGCAGCCCCATAGGGCGGGAGGGCCAGAAGACCCAGTACTTC. Amino acids: CASSPIGREGQKTQYF. The whole variable domain, filled in from reference TRBV5-6 and TRBJ2-5, reads DAGVTQSPTHLIKTRGQQVTLRCSPKSGHDTVSWYQQALGQGPQFIFQYYEEEERQRGNFPDRFSGHQFPNYSSELNVNALLLGDSALYLCASSPIGREGQKTQYFGPGTRLLVL.

Points on this clonotype: A much larger clone differs by one base, so this may be a read error. The rearrangement uses TRBV7-2 and TRBJ1-3; D is undetermined. V dropped 2 bases and J dropped 4 bases, with 12 bases sitting between them. This CDR3 spans 15 amino acids. The germline V gene encodes CDR1 SGHTA and CDR2 FQGNSA. The CDR3 loop is CASSLMSQIGNTIYF. As DNA, the CDR3 is TGTGCCAGCAGCTTAATGTCACAGATCGGAAACACCATATATTTT.

This clonotype was recorded many times. The chain couples TRBV6-1 to TRBJ1-1, with D possibly TRBD1 on 6 matching bases. The CDR3 is made up of 15 amino acids. The germline gives CDR1 MNHNS, CDR2 SASEGT. V lost 4 bases and J lost 0, with 12 bases in between. Here the CDR3 DNA reads TGTGCCAGCAGTGGACGACAGGTCATGAACACTGAAGCTTTCTTT. Translation gives CASSGRQVMNTEAFF.

V and J are TRBV19 and TRBJ2-7; TRBD2 aligns across 8 bases. The V and J ends lost 3 bases and 4 bases, in that order; junction bases with no gene match: 11. The CDR3 consists of 16 residues. The germline V gene has CDR1 LNHDA and CDR2 SQIVND (reference sequence). This CDR3 reads CASSMGTTGLGYEQYF. The CDR3 region has the DNA TGTGCCAGTAGTATGGGGACGACGGGACTAGGATACGAGCAGTACTTC.

Worth noting for this clonotype: A much larger clone differs by one base, so this may be a read error. The chain links TRBV4-1 to TRBJ2-4, with D tentatively TRBD1 or TRBD2 (5 bases each). Trimming stripped 1 base from V and 11 bases from J, with 18 bases between. Germline V gene lookup returns CDR1 MGHRA and CDR2 YSYEKL. This CDR3 comprises 15 residues. This CDR3 is CASSQGSNKRDVQYF. The DNA for the CDR3 is TGCGCCAGCAGCCAAGGTTCCAACAAGAGGGACGTTCAGTACTTC.